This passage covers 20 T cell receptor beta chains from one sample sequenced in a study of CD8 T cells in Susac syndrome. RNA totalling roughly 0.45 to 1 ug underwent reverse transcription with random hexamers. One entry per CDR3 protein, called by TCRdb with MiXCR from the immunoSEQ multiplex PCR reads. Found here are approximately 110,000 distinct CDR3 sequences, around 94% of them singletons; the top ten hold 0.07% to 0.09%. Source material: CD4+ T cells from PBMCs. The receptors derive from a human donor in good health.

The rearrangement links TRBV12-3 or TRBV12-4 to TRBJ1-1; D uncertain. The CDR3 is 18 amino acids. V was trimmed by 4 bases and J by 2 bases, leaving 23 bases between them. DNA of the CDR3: TGTGCCAGCAGTTCAATACCCTCGGGGATAAGGCTCAACACTGAAGCTTTCTTT. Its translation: CASSSIPSGIRLNTEAFF.

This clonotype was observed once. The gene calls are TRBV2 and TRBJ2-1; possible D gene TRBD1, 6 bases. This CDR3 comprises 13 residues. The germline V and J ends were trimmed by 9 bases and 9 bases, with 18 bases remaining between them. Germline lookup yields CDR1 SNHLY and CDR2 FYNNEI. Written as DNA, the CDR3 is TGTGCCAGTCAGCCCTACCAGGGGAGTGAGCAGTTCTTC. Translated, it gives CASQPYQGSEQFF.

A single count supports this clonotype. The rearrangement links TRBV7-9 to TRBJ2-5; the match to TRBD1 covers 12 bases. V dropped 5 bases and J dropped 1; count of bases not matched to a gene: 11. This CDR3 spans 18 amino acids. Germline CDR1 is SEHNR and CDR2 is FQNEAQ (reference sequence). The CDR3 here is CASSPGTGGNLFQETQYF. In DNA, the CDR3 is TGTGCCAGCAGCCCGGGGACAGGGGGCAATTTATTCCAAGAGACCCAGTACTTC.

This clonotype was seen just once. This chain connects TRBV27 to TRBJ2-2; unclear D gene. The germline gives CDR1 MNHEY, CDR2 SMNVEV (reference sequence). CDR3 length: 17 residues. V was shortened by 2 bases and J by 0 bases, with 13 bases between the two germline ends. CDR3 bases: TGTGCCAGCAGTTTAGATGGGTACCAAGCGAACACCGGGGAGCTGTTTTTT. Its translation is CASSLDGYQANTGELFF.

CDR3 in amino acids: CASSYSIGRYGGYTF. The DNA for the CDR3 is TGTGCCAGCAGTTACTCGATAGGCCGTTATGGTGGCTACACCTTC. V is TRBV6-2 or TRBV6-3 and J is TRBJ1-2; no clear D. Germline loops: CDR1 MNHEY, CDR2 SVGEGT. The CDR3 is 15 residues long. The V end was cut by 0 bases, the J end by 7 bases, with 15 bases between.

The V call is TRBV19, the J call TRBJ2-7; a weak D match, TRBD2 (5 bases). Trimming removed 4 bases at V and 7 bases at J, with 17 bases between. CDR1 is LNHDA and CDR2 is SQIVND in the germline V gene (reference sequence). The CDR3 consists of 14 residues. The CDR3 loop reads CASSNNGLPWEQYF. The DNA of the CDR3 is TGTGCCAGTAGTAACAACGGACTTCCCTGGGAGCAGTACTTC. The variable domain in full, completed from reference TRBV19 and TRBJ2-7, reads DGGITQSPKYLFRKEGQNVTLSCEQNLNHDAMYWYRQDPGQGLRLIYYSQIVNDFQKGDIAEGYSVSREKKESFPLTVTSAQKNPTAFYLCASSNNGLPWEQYFGPGTRLTVT.

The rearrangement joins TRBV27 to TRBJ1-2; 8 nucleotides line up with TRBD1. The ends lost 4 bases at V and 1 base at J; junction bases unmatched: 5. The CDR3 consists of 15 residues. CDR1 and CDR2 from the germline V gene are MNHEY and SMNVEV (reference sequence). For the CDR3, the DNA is TGTGCCAGCAGTTACGGGACAGGCGTTAACTATGGCTACACCTTC. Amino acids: CASSYGTGVNYGYTF.

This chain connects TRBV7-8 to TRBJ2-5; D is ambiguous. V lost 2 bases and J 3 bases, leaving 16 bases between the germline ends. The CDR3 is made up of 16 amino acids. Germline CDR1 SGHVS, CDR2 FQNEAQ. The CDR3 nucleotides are TGTGCCAGCAGCTTATATCGTTCGCAGGAGAAAGAGACCCAGTACTTC. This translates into CASSLYRSQEKETQYF. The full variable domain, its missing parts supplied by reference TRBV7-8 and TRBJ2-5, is GAGVSQSPRYKVAKRGQDVALRCDPISGHVSLFWYQQALGQGPEFLTYFQNEAQLDKSGLPSDRFFAERPEGSVSTLKIQRTQQEDSAVYLCASSLYRSQEKETQYFGPGTRLLVL.

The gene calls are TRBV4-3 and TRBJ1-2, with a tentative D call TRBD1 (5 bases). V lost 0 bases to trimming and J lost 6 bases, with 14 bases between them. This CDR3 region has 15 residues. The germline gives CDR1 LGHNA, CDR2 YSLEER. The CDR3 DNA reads TGCGCCAGCAGCCAAGATCGAGGGACCGCTAATGGCTACACCTTC. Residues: CASSQDRGTANGYTF.

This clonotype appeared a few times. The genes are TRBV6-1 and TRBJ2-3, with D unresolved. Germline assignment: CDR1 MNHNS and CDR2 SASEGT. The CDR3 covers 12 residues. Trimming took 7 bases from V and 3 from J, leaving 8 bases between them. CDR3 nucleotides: TGTGCCAGCACGGGCAGTACAGATACGCAGTATTTT. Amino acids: CASTGSTDTQYF.

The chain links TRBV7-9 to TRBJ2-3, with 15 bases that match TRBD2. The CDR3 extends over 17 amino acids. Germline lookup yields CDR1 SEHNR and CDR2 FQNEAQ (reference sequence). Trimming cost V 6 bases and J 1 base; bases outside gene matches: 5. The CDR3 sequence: CASRRGLAGGGTDTQYF. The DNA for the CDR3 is TGTGCCAGCAGACGCGGACTAGCGGGAGGGGGCACAGATACGCAGTATTTT.

CDR3 in amino acids: CASIRDTSDGEAFF. CDR3 DNA sequence: TGCGCCAGCATACGGGACACCTCGGATGGTGAAGCTTTCTTT. This chain connects TRBV5-1 to TRBJ1-1, with a weak D call TRBD1 (6 bases). In germline, CDR1 is SGHRS, CDR2 YFSETQ. The CDR3 sequence is 14 residues long. V was pared by 6 bases and J by 7 bases, with 19 bases between.

CDR3 loop: CSVVWGWESNNEQFF. The DNA of the CDR3 is TGCAGCGTGGTCTGGGGGTGGGAGTCCAACAATGAGCAGTTCTTC. The chain joins TRBV29-1 to TRBJ2-1, with D perhaps matching TRBD1 or TRBD2 (5 bases each). V was trimmed by 6 bases and J by 5 bases, leaving 20 bases between them. CDR3 length equals 15 residues. The V gene's germline CDR1 is SQVTM and CDR2 ANQGSEA.

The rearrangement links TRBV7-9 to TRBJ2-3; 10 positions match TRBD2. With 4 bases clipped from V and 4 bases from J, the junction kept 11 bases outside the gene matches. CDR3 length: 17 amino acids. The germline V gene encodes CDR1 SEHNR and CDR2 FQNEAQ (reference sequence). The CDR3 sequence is CASSWASGRGSPDTQYF. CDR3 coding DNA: TGTGCCAGCAGCTGGGCTAGCGGGAGAGGAAGCCCAGATACGCAGTATTTT.

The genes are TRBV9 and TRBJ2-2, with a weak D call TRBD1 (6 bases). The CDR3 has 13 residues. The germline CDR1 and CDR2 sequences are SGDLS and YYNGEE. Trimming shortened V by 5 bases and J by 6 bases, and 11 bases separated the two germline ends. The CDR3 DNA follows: TGTGCCAGCAGGTACAGGGCGGCCGGGGAGCTGTTTTTT. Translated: CASRYRAAGELFF.

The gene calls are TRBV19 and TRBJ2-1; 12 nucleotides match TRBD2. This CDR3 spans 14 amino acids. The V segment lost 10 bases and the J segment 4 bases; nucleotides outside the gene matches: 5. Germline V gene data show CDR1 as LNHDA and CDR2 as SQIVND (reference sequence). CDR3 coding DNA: TGTGCCACCCTAGGACTAGCGGGGTACAATGAGCAGTTCTTC. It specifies CATLGLAGYNEQFF. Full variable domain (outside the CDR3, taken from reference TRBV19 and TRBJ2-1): DGGITQSPKYLFRKEGQNVTLSCEQNLNHDAMYWYRQDPGQGLRLIYYSQIVNDFQKGDIAEGYSVSREKKESFPLTVTSAQKNPTAFYLCATLGLAGYNEQFFGPGTRLTVL.

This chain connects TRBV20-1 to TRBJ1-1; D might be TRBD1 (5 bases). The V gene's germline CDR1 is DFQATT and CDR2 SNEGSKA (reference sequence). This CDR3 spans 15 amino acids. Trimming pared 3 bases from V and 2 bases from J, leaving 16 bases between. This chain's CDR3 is CSASRPGEGNTEAFF. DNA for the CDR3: TGCAGTGCTAGCCGGCCGGGGGAGGGAAACACTGAAGCTTTCTTT.

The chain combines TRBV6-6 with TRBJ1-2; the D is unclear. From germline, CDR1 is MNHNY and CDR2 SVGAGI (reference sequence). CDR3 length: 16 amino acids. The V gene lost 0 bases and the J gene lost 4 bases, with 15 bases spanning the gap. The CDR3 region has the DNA TGTGCCAGCAGTTACTCGAACACGGCAGAAGTCTATGGCTACACCTTC. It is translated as CASSYSNTAEVYGYTF.

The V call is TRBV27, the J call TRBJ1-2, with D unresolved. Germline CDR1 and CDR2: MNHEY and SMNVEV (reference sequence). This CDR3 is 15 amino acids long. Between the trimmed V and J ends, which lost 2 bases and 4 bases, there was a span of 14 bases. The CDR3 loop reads CASSLVGEEGYGYTF. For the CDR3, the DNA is TGTGCCAGCAGTTTAGTCGGGGAAGAAGGCTATGGCTACACCTTC.

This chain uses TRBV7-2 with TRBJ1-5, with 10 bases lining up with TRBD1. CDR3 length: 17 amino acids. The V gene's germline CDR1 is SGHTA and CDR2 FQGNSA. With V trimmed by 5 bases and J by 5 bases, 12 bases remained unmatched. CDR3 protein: CASSLSWDRGRDQPQHF. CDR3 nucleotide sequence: TGTGCCAGCAGCCTTTCGTGGGACAGGGGTCGGGATCAGCCCCAGCATTTT.